Below, 20 T cell receptor beta chains from the same sample are listed, as sequenced in a study of blood T cells in healthy people across ages. Primed by a sample-barcoded 5' primer and a J-beta primer mix, a second PCR proceeded for about 6 to 12 cycles. TCRdb used MiXCR to reprocess the 5' RACE reads, holding one entry per CDR3 protein. The sample consists of about 1,500,000 distinct CDR3 sequences, 35% to 45% of them appearing once. The source material was blood. The origin of the receptors is a woman aged 18-30 years in good health.

The chain employs TRBV12-3 or TRBV12-4 and TRBJ2-5, with 7 bases identical to TRBD2. V gave up 6 bases and J gave up 5 bases; unmatched junction bases: 12. The CDR3 spans 15 residues. The CDR3, as DNA: TGTGCCAGCAGATCTCCGTTGGGGGGGAGGGAGACCCAGTACTTC. This encodes CASRSPLGGRETQYF.

The chain has TRBV6-2 or TRBV6-3 and TRBJ2-1; D unresolved. The germline CDR1 and CDR2 sequences are MNHEY and SVGEGT. CDR3 length equals 14 residues. The germline V and J ends were trimmed by 5 bases and 5 bases, with 13 bases remaining between them. The CDR3 region is CASSPQRDDNEQFF. The CDR3 DNA reads TGTGCCAGCAGTCCTCAGCGTGACGACAATGAGCAGTTCTTC.

This clonotype turned up a few times. The rearrangement links TRBV4-1 to TRBJ2-4; D is perhaps TRBD1 or TRBD2 (6 bases each). The V end was cut by 1 base, the J end by 7 bases, with 14 bases between. The CDR3 consists of 15 residues. From germline, CDR1 is MGHRA and CDR2 YSYEKL. The CDR3 loop is CASSQVSGGPNIQYF. CDR3 bases: TGCGCCAGCAGCCAAGTTTCCGGGGGCCCGAACATTCAGTACTTC.

In regard to this clonotype: With a much larger clone just one base away, this may be a read error. The rearrangement links TRBV6-1 to TRBJ2-7, with a possible D match to TRBD2 (5 bases). Germline V gene lookup returns CDR1 MNHNS and CDR2 SASEGT. Deletions cut 6 bases from V and 3 bases from J, with 12 bases between. This CDR3 has 13 residues. The CDR3 bases are TGTGCCAGCAGGAGGGCGCCCTTCTACGAGCAGTACTTC. Its translation is CASRRAPFYEQYF.

There are a few counts of this clonotype. V gene TRBV5-1 combines with J gene TRBJ2-3; TRBD2 aligns across 9 bases. V shed 3 bases, J shed 9 bases, and the junction held 14 bases outside the gene matches. Germline V gives CDR1 SGHRS, CDR2 YFSETQ. This CDR3 spans 16 amino acids. The CDR3 region has the DNA TGCGCCAGCAGCTCGGCGACTAGCGGTGGGGAGCGGACGCAGTATTTT. Protein product: CASSSATSGGERTQYF.

The gene calls are TRBV12-3 or TRBV12-4 and TRBJ1-4, with 8 bases aligning to TRBD1. This CDR3 region has 14 residues. J gave up 8 bases and V 5 bases, and 7 bases lay outside the gene matches. The CDR3 DNA reads as TGTGCCAGCAGTACCAACAGGGGGAACGAAAAACTGTTTTTT. The encoded protein is CASSTNRGNEKLFF.

This clonotype was found many times. The CDR3 reads CASSLGGTANNEQFF. CDR3 nucleotide sequence: TGTGCCAGCAGCTTAGGTGGGACAGCGAACAATGAGCAGTTCTTC. J is TRBJ2-1 and V is TRBV11-2; 7 bases map to TRBD1. This CDR3 spans 15 amino acids. CDR1 SGHAT and CDR2 FQNNGV come from the germline V gene. Losses at the gene ends were 1 base for V and 5 bases for J; bases not matched to a gene: 5.

The chain recombines TRBV27 with TRBJ1-2, with D possibly matching TRBD1 (6 bases). V shed 5 bases and J shed 4 bases, with 17 bases lying between them. Germline V gives CDR1 MNHEY, CDR2 SMNVEV (reference sequence). This CDR3 region has 15 residues. In DNA, the CDR3 is TGTGCCAGCAGTCCGAGGACAGCGAAACTCTATGGCTACACCTTC. Amino acids: CASSPRTAKLYGYTF.

This sequence joins TRBV2 and TRBJ1-6; D may be TRBD1 (6 bases). The CDR3 is 15 residues long. The V and J ends lost 8 bases and 5 bases respectively, with 16 bases between them. Germline CDR1 is SNHLY and CDR2 is FYNNEI. CDR3 loop: CASGSGGRHNSPLHF. In nucleotides, the CDR3 is TGTGCCAGCGGGTCGGGGGGGCGCCATAATTCACCCCTCCACTTT.

This chain links TRBV4-2 with TRBJ1-1; D might be TRBD1 (6 bases). CDR1 LGHNA and CDR2 YNFKEQ come from the germline V gene. The V end lost 3 bases, the J end lost 1 base, and 12 bases lay between the germline ends. This CDR3 has 15 residues. CDR3 region: CASSHASTGNTEAFF. In DNA form, the CDR3 reads TGTGCCAGCAGCCACGCTTCGACAGGGAACACTGAAGCTTTCTTT.

V usage is TRBV25-1 and J usage is TRBJ2-1; D is ambiguous. In germline, CDR1 is MGHDK, CDR2 SYGVNS. V was cut by 6 bases and J by 5 bases, with 17 bases left in between. The CDR3 extends over 15 amino acids. CDR3 DNA: TGTGCCAGCAGCCACCCCGTCGATTTGGACAATGAGCAGTTCTTC. As protein: CASSHPVDLDNEQFF.

J is TRBJ2-7 and V is TRBV27; TRBD2 might be the D (6 bases). Trimming took off 5 bases at V and 4 bases at J, with 21 bases between the two ends. CDR1 is MNHEY and CDR2 is SMNVEV in the germline V gene (reference sequence). CDR3 length: 16 amino acids. CDR3 sequence (DNA): TGTGCCAGCAGTCCCGGTTCGCGGGGATCTGAGTACGAGCAGTACTTC. This sequence encodes CASSPGSRGSEYEQYF.

V usage is TRBV29-1 and J usage is TRBJ2-5, with D possibly being TRBD2 (7 bases). The CDR3 length is 15 residues. CDR1 and CDR2 (germline): SQVTM, ANQGSEA. Trimming took 5 bases from V and 5 from J, leaving 21 bases between them. DNA of the CDR3: TGCAGCGTTCCCCTCTGGGGGGGGCTTTTGGAGACCCAGTACTTC. It encodes CSVPLWGGLLETQYF.

Points on this clonotype: The junction differs from germline at one of its ends, possibly a read error. The chain joins TRBV12-3 or TRBV12-4 to TRBJ1-2, with unresolved D. CDR3 length equals 12 residues. CDR3 nucleotides: TGTGCCAGCAGGTTAGTGGAGTCTGGCTACACCTTC. Translation: CASRLVESGYTF.

The V call is TRBV6-5, the J call TRBJ2-1; 10 bases map to TRBD2. There are 16 residues in the CDR3. Germline V gene sequence: CDR1 MNHEY, CDR2 SVGAGI. V lost 10 bases to trimming and J lost 2 bases; unmatched junction nucleotides: 11. The chain's CDR3 is CATKTAGGYPYNEQFF. For the CDR3, the DNA is TGTGCCACCAAAACAGCGGGAGGGTATCCCTACAATGAGCAGTTCTTC.

The chain joins TRBV6-5 to TRBJ2-4, with a possible D match to TRBD2 (5 bases). The germline V gene has CDR1 MNHEY and CDR2 SVGAGI. The CDR3 has 12 amino acids. V shed 2 bases and J shed 9 bases, with 8 bases lying between them. CDR3 amino acids: CASSYEGSIQYF. CDR3 coding DNA: TGTGCCAGCAGTTACGAGGGTTCCATTCAGTACTTC.

This clonotype was seen a few times. The DNA of the CDR3 is TGTGCCAGCAGCACCAGGACAGGGCTTGGCTACACCTTC. This translates into CASSTRTGLGYTF. The chain combines TRBV9 with TRBJ1-2; 8 bases are shared with TRBD1. The junction had 6 bases not matched to a gene; V was cut back by 4 bases and J by 7 bases. Germline V gene sequence: CDR1 SGDLS, CDR2 YYNGEE. The CDR3 totals 13 residues. Based on the CDR3 plus reference TRBV9 and TRBJ1-2, the full variable domain is DSGVTQTPKHLITATGQRVTLRCSPRSGDLSVYWYQQSLDQGLQFLIQYYNGEERAKGNILERFSAQQFPDLHSELNLSSLELGDSALYFCASSTRTGLGYTFGSGTRLTVV.

This clonotype occurred a few times. This chain joins TRBV12-3 or TRBV12-4 and TRBJ1-2; D is possibly TRBD1 (5 bases). CDR3 length: 17 residues. V lost 9 bases and J 4 bases, leaving 27 bases between the germline ends. CDR3: CASFPPDTGVSGYGYTF. CDR3 in DNA: TGTGCCAGTTTTCCGCCGGACACGGGTGTATCCGGCTATGGCTACACCTTC.

The chain employs TRBV14 and TRBJ2-2, with D maybe TRBD1 (5 bases). This CDR3 spans 13 amino acids. The V end was cut by 6 bases, the J end by 7 bases, with 12 bases between. The germline CDR1 and CDR2 sequences are SGHDN and FVKESK. The CDR3 DNA is TGTGCCAGCAGGCCTAACAGGTTCGGGGAGCTGTTTTTT. Translated, it gives CASRPNRFGELFF. Together with reference TRBV14 and TRBJ2-2, the CDR3 gives the full variable domain: EAGVTQFPSHSVIEKGQTVTLRCDPISGHDNLYWYRRVMGKEIKFLLHFVKESKQDESGMPNNRFLAERTGGTYSTLKVQPAELEDSGVYFCASRPNRFGELFFGEGSRLTVL.

This clonotype was counted only a few times. The chain employs TRBV29-1 and TRBJ2-7, with 15 bases fitting TRBD2. V gave up 6 bases and J gave up 4 bases; unmatched junction bases: 7. Germline loops: CDR1 SQVTM, CDR2 ANQGSEA. The CDR3 runs 15 residues. CDR3: CSVRTGTSGRYEQYF. The CDR3 DNA follows: TGCAGCGTCAGAACCGGGACTAGCGGGAGGTACGAGCAGTACTTC.